This TCR beta chain derives from a study of PD-1 blockade in classical Hodgkin lymphoma. Relapse was seen in all patients after autologous stem cell transplantation, and brentuximab vedotin exposure was variable. Investigators isolated CD4+ T cells from thawed PBMCs through magnetic negative selection. This CDR3 is built from 15 residues. V trimming: 5 bases; J trimming: 0 bases; junction bases outside the gene matches: 4. Per germline, CDR1 SGHNT and CDR2 YENEEA. Clones were read by immunoSEQ multiplex PCR, and TCRdb kept only the in-frame ones, dropping some. The sample has roughly 7,200 clones; more than 65% are singletons.

Sequenced material: CD4+ T cells from blood, taken at baseline. The sequence came from a human donor with classical Hodgkin lymphoma. This chain connects TRBV11-3 to TRBJ2-3, with 8 positions matching TRBD1. CDR3 DNA: TGTGCCAGCAGCAAGGACAGGGTAAGCACAGATACGCAGTATTTT. Its translation: CASSKDRVSTDTQYF.